The next 24 T cell receptor beta chains were all read from a single sample in a study of a mutant IDH1 vaccine in newly diagnosed glioma. Their recognized antigens are unknown. Time point defined: week 11, during vaccination. Vaccination comprised doses that each held 300 ug of mutant IDH1 20-mer peptide, plus topical imiquimod. Here immunoSEQ multiplex PCR was the method, and the copy in TCRdb shows in-frame clones only, minus some. This sample has approximately 40,000 clones, with roughly 89% found just once. The sample was PBMCs, taken from a glioma patient whose treatment included an IDH1 peptide vaccine. The source is a man aged 40-55 years with glioma.

This rearrangement joins TRBV5-1 to TRBJ1-1, with D unclear. Per the germline V gene, CDR1 is SGHRS and CDR2 is YFSETQ. Between the trimmed V and J ends, which lost 5 bases and 1 base, there was a span of 9 bases. The CDR3 is 13 amino acids. The CDR3 spells CASSPGPNTEAFF. CDR3 bases: TGCGCCAGCAGTCCCGGACCGAACACTGAAGCTTTCTTT.

The chain links TRBV7-9 to TRBJ2-7; D may be TRBD2 (5 bases). Trimming left V 5 bases short and J 5 bases short, with 13 bases between. Germline-derived CDR1 and CDR2 are SEHNR and FQNEAQ (reference sequence). The CDR3 runs 13 residues. CDR3 residues: CASSLFRGNEQYF. CDR3 DNA sequence: TGTGCCAGCAGCCTCTTCCGAGGGAACGAGCAGTACTTC.

Regarding this clone: Compared with germline, one end of the junction differs, possibly owing to a read error. The rearrangement links TRBV7-7 to TRBJ2-1, with D perhaps given as TRBD1 or TRBD2 (5 bases each). The CDR3 extends over 15 amino acids. Germline CDR1 reads SSHAT; CDR2 reads FNYEAQ (reference sequence). The CDR3 sequence is CASSLVVGGYNEQFF. CDR3 sequence (DNA): TGTGCTAGCAGCTTAGTGGTTGGGGGCTACAATGAGCAGTTCTTC.

This clone has only a few counts. Other DNA sequences from this sample encode an identical CDR3 as well. The chain combines TRBV5-6 with TRBJ2-5; D remains ambiguous. This CDR3 spans 12 amino acids. Trimming cost V 2 bases and J 1 base, with 3 bases left between them. Germline V gives CDR1 SGHDT, CDR2 YYEEEE. DNA of the CDR3: TGTGCCAGCAGCTTACTCCAAGAGACCCAGTACTTC. Its translation: CASSLLQETQYF.

The J gene is TRBJ2-1, the V gene TRBV5-6; D unresolved. The CDR3 has 12 amino acids. Germline loops: CDR1 SGHDT, CDR2 YYEEEE. Trimming took 0 bases from V and 8 from J, leaving 6 bases between them. CDR3 sequence reads: CASSLAVHEQFF. CDR3 in DNA: TGTGCCAGCAGCTTGGCCGTTCATGAGCAGTTCTTC.

The V gene is TRBV2, the J gene TRBJ2-7, with 9 nucleotides matching TRBD2. CDR1 is SNHLY, CDR2 FYNNEI, per germline. V lost 8 bases, J lost 5 bases, and 13 bases stayed unmatched. This CDR3 has 15 residues. The CDR3 DNA sequence: TGTGCCAGCGGCGCGCGGGAGGGCCCTGGGAACGAGCAGTACTTC. Translated: CASGAREGPGNEQYF.

The V and J genes are TRBV28 and TRBJ2-7, with 9 bases lining up with TRBD2. Germline values: CDR1 MDHEN, CDR2 SYDVKM. The J segment lost 5 bases and the V segment lost 7 bases, leaving 3 bases of the junction unmatched. The CDR3 extends over 12 amino acids. CDR3 protein: CASTGTSNEQYF. The CDR3 DNA sequence: TGTGCCAGCACCGGGACTAGCAACGAGCAGTACTTC.

This rearrangement joins TRBV5-1 to TRBJ2-3; D is undetermined. CDR3 length: 14 residues. Trimming stripped 3 bases from V and 2 bases from J, with 10 bases between. CDR1 and CDR2 from the germline V gene are SGHRS and YFSETQ. This chain's CDR3 is CASSSGSYTDTQYF. The CDR3, as DNA: TGCGCCAGCAGCTCCGGGTCCTACACAGATACGCAGTATTTT.

This clone was recorded once. The CDR3 DNA reads as TGTGCCAGCAGGGGACTAGCGGGAGCAGATACGCAGTATTTT. It is translated as CASRGLAGADTQYF. This sequence joins TRBV2 and TRBJ2-3; 14 bases match TRBD2. Germline CDR1 is SNHLY and CDR2 is FYNNEI. V dropped 6 bases and J dropped 4; count of bases not matched to a gene: 0. This CDR3 region has 14 residues.

The genes are TRBV9 and TRBJ1-1; no clear D. The germline V gene encodes CDR1 SGDLS and CDR2 YYNGEE. Between the trimmed V and J ends, which lost 3 bases and 5 bases, there was a span of 14 bases. The CDR3 loop spans 14 amino acids. The CDR3 reads CASSANIRATEAFF. CDR3 nucleotides: TGTGCCAGCAGCGCGAACATTAGGGCGACTGAAGCTTTCTTT.

This sequence joins TRBV4-2 and TRBJ1-5; no firm D call. V lost 0 bases to trimming and J lost 0 bases, with 15 bases between them. Germline lookup yields CDR1 LGHNA and CDR2 YNFKEQ. CDR3 length: 18 amino acids. In nucleotides, the CDR3 is TGTGCCAGCAGCCAAGACGTATCGGGTCAGAGTAGCAATCAGCCCCAGCATTTT. Protein sequence: CASSQDVSGQSSNQPQHF.

The chain's CDR3 is CASSQGVAGPYEQYF. CDR3 bases: TGTGCCAGCAGCCAAGGGGTAGCGGGGCCCTACGAGCAGTACTTC. The J gene is TRBJ2-7, the V gene TRBV14; TRBD2 matches 8 bases. With 1 base clipped from V and 2 bases from J, the junction kept 4 bases outside the gene matches. The CDR3 totals 15 residues. Germline CDR1 reads SGHDN; CDR2 reads FVKESK.

This chain uses TRBV21-1 with TRBJ2-3. TRBV21-1 is deemed a pseudogene. CDR3 length equals 13 residues. CDR3 in amino acids: CASSSWSTDTQYF. The CDR3 region has the DNA TGTGCCAGCAGCAGTTGGAGCACAGATACGCAGTATTTT.

The V and J genes are TRBV28 and TRBJ2-7; 10 nucleotides agree with TRBD2. Trimming at V came to 7 bases and at J to 1 base, leaving 13 bases not matched to a gene. From germline, CDR1 is MDHEN and CDR2 SYDVKM. The CDR3 has 17 amino acids. The CDR3 protein is CASILGPRGLASYEQYF. The CDR3 DNA sequence: TGTGCCAGCATATTGGGCCCTCGGGGACTAGCGTCCTACGAGCAGTACTTC.

The chain employs TRBV6-1 and TRBJ1-3, with no clear D. The length of the CDR3 is 13 residues. The ends were cut back, 2 bases at V and 10 bases at J, with 12 bases in the middle. Germline V lookup: CDR1 MNHNS, CDR2 SASEGT. The DNA for the CDR3 is TGTGCCAGCAGTGAATCCCGTTCTATGACCATATATTTT. This gives the protein CASSESRSMTIYF.

The chain couples TRBV6-5 to TRBJ1-4; no firm D call. V was cut by 9 bases and J by 6 bases, with 14 bases left in between. Per germline, CDR1 MNHEY and CDR2 SVGAGI. The CDR3 extends over 13 amino acids. The chain's CDR3 is CASQVKWDEKLFF. The CDR3 region has the DNA TGTGCCAGTCAGGTTAAATGGGATGAAAAACTGTTTTTT.

The sample holds one count of this clone. V usage is TRBV28 and J usage is TRBJ2-7; 9 bases agree with TRBD1. CDR3 length equals 15 residues. Unmatched junction bases numbered 8, after V lost 3 bases and J lost 5 bases. The V gene's germline CDR1 is MDHEN and CDR2 SYDVKM. The CDR3 sequence: CASSFRDRASHEQYF. The CDR3 DNA reads TGTGCCAGCAGTTTCCGGGACAGGGCATCCCACGAGCAGTACTTC.

This chain connects TRBV7-8 to TRBJ2-7; D not certain. V was clipped by 5 bases and J by 3 bases, with 11 bases between them. CDR1 SGHVS and CDR2 FQNEAQ come from the germline V gene. The CDR3 contains 13 residues. CDR3 sequence reads: CASSLHGNYEQYF. CDR3 in DNA: TGTGCCAGCAGCCTACATGGAAACTACGAGCAGTACTTC. Full variable domain (rest looked up from reference TRBV7-8 and TRBJ2-7): GAGVSQSPRYKVAKRGQDVALRCDPISGHVSLFWYQQALGQGPEFLTYFQNEAQLDKSGLPSDRFFAERPEGSVSTLKIQRTQQEDSAVYLCASSLHGNYEQYFGPGTRLTVT.

The count of this clone is one. The rearrangement uses TRBV2 and TRBJ1-5; 7 nucleotides align to TRBD1. This CDR3 is 14 amino acids long. V was pared by 7 bases and J by 1 base, with 4 bases of the junction left unmatched. The germline V gene encodes CDR1 SNHLY and CDR2 FYNNEI. CDR3 loop: CASTLQGSNQPQHF. For the CDR3, the DNA is TGTGCCAGCACCCTACAGGGGAGCAATCAGCCCCAGCATTTT.

The chain combines TRBV5-4 with TRBJ2-1, with no clear D. Germline CDR1 SGHNT, CDR2 YYREEE (reference sequence). V shed 2 bases and J shed 0 bases, with 12 bases lying between them. This CDR3 region has 16 residues. This chain's CDR3 is CASSFGRRLSYNEQFF. The CDR3 region has the DNA TGTGCCAGCAGCTTTGGGCGGAGACTCTCCTACAATGAGCAGTTCTTC. Full variable domain (outside the CDR3, taken from reference TRBV5-4 and TRBJ2-1): ETGVTQSPTHLIKTRGQQVTLRCSSQSGHNTVSWYQQALGQGPQFIFQYYREEENGRGNFPPRFSGLQFPNYSSELNVNALELDDSALYLCASSFGRRLSYNEQFFGPGTRLTVL.

The rearrangement links TRBV5-1 to TRBJ2-3; 12 positions agree with TRBD2. V was pared by 0 bases and J by 5 bases, with 4 bases of the junction left unmatched. Germline CDR1 reads SGHRS; CDR2 reads YFSETQ. CDR3 size: 16 residues. The CDR3, as DNA: TGCGCCAGCAGCTTGGGACTAGCGGGAGCGGTAGATACGCAGTATTTT. The encoded protein is CASSLGLAGAVDTQYF.

The genes are TRBV27 and TRBJ1-1, with D perhaps matching TRBD1 (6 bases). CDR1 MNHEY and CDR2 SMNVEV come from the germline V gene (reference sequence). The length of the CDR3 is 16 residues. Trimming pared 7 bases from V and 5 bases from J, leaving 23 bases between. The CDR3 region has the DNA TGTGCCAGCACCCCCCTGGGCGGGGGCGCGTTGACTGAAGCTTTCTTT. Translation gives CASTPLGGGALTEAFF.

This clone has a single count. The V and J genes are TRBV7-3 and TRBJ1-3; D gene ambiguous. CDR3 length equals 14 residues. Between the trimmed V and J ends, which lost 5 bases and 0 bases, there was a span of 8 bases. Germline V gives CDR1 SGHTA, CDR2 FQGTGA. This CDR3 is CASSEDYSGNTIYF. The CDR3 nucleotides read TGTGCCAGCAGCGAGGATTACTCTGGAAACACCATATATTTT.

CDR3 DNA sequence: TGTGCCAGCAGTTACTCTAGGGGAGGCTATGGCTACACCTTC. Translated: CASSYSRGGYGYTF. V is TRBV6-5 and J is TRBJ1-2; weak D call: TRBD1 (5 bases). The CDR3 has 14 amino acids. V was pared by 0 bases and J by 4 bases, with 9 bases between. The germline CDR1 and CDR2 sequences are MNHEY and SVGAGI.